One sample yielded the 32 T cell receptor beta chains listed below, sequenced in a study of cytomegalovirus exposure and HLA in healthy donors. This table comes from immunoSEQ multiplex PCR, and its TCRdb copy is limited to in-frame clones, with some not included. The sample has nearly 80,000 clones, approximately 93% seen once; the top ten hold 3.5% to 4%. The sequenced material came from PBMCs. The origin of the receptors is a woman in her 30s in good health and CMV-seronegative.

This chain uses TRBV6-6 with TRBJ1-3; a possible D gene is TRBD1 (6 bases). The V gene lost 2 bases and the J gene lost 3 bases, with 11 bases spanning the gap. The CDR3 is 15 residues long. The germline V gene has CDR1 MNHNY and CDR2 SVGAGI (reference sequence). The CDR3 loop is CASSYAGVGGNTIYF. The CDR3 DNA follows: TGTGCCAGCAGTTACGCAGGGGTGGGTGGAAACACCATATATTTT.

The CDR3 nucleotides read TGTGCCAGTAGTACGGGACTAGCGGACTCCTACGAGCAGTACTTC. Translated, it gives CASSTGLADSYEQYF. V is TRBV19 and J is TRBJ2-7; TRBD2 matches at 11 bases. Germline values: CDR1 LNHDA, CDR2 SQIVND (reference sequence). The trim removed 4 bases at V and 0 bases at J, leaving 2 bases unmatched. The CDR3 has 15 amino acids. The full variable domain, in which reference TRBV19 and TRBJ2-7 provide the parts outside the CDR3, is DGGITQSPKYLFRKEGQNVTLSCEQNLNHDAMYWYRQDPGQGLRLIYYSQIVNDFQKGDIAEGYSVSREKKESFPLTVTSAQKNPTAFYLCASSTGLADSYEQYFGPGTRLTVT.

The V call is TRBV7-6, the J call TRBJ2-1; 14 bases match TRBD2. The CDR3 loop spans 16 amino acids. V dropped 5 bases and J dropped 10; count of bases not matched to a gene: 10. Per germline, CDR1 SGHVS and CDR2 FNYEAQ. The CDR3 sequence is CASSPTGTSGRGEQFF. The CDR3 DNA sequence: TGTGCCAGCAGCCCAACCGGGACTAGCGGGAGAGGCGAGCAGTTCTTC.

This sequence joins TRBV28 and TRBJ1-1; TRBD1 is a possible D gene (5 bases). Trimming shortened V by 5 bases and J by 3 bases, and 22 bases separated the two germline ends. This CDR3 contains 17 residues. The V gene's germline CDR1 is MDHEN and CDR2 SYDVKM. In DNA, the CDR3 is TGTGCCAGCAGTATAGGGGTGGCGGGAAAAGGAGACACTGAAGCTTTCTTT. It codes for CASSIGVAGKGDTEAFF.

This chain uses TRBV7-2 with TRBJ2-1; D is uncertain. CDR3 size: 16 residues. The V and J ends lost 2 bases and 2 bases respectively, with 13 bases between them. CDR1 and CDR2 from the germline V gene are SGHTA and FQGNSA. CDR3 protein: CASSLYVVRTYNEQFF. In DNA form, the CDR3 reads TGTGCCAGCAGCTTATATGTTGTCAGGACCTACAATGAGCAGTTCTTC.

The chain uses TRBV4-3 and TRBJ1-1; TRBD1 matches 10 bases. Trimming at V came to 1 base and at J to 4 bases, leaving 9 bases not matched to a gene. The CDR3 loop spans 17 amino acids. Germline loops: CDR1 LGHNA, CDR2 YSLEER. The CDR3 loop reads CASSQGPPRDRGTEAFF. The CDR3 coding sequence is TGCGCCAGCAGCCAAGGACCCCCACGGGACAGGGGCACTGAAGCTTTCTTT.

V is TRBV18 and J is TRBJ1-2; D call uncertain. Germline CDR1 is KGHSH and CDR2 is LQKENI. This CDR3 contains 15 residues. Trimming took off 2 bases at V and 5 bases at J, with 15 bases between the two ends. The CDR3 bases are TGTGCCAGCTCACCAGGCCAGGCCCTATCTTATGGCTACACCTTC. Protein product: CASSPGQALSYGYTF.

The rearrangement uses TRBV7-9 and TRBJ2-7; D might be TRBD2 (5 bases). Germline loops: CDR1 SEHNR, CDR2 FQNEAQ (reference sequence). V shed 0 bases and J shed 1 base, with 7 bases lying between them. The CDR3 sequence is 14 residues long. The CDR3 loop is CASSLAGNSYEQYF. The CDR3 DNA sequence: TGTGCCAGCAGCTTAGCCGGGAATTCCTACGAGCAGTACTTC.

This clone is a singleton in its sample. This chain connects TRBV28 to TRBJ1-2; D possibly corresponds to TRBD1 (5 bases). The germline V gene encodes CDR1 MDHEN and CDR2 SYDVKM. The CDR3 extends over 13 amino acids. V lost 2 bases and J lost 4, with 8 bases in between. The CDR3 DNA reads TGTGCCAGCAGTTTAGACAGTGGCTATGGCTACACCTTC. Translation gives CASSLDSGYGYTF.

V and J are TRBV7-3 and TRBJ1-2; tentatively, D is TRBD1 (5 bases). Between the trimmed V and J ends, which lost 6 bases and 2 bases, there was a span of 10 bases. The length of the CDR3 is 13 residues. Germline V CDR1 and CDR2: SGHTA, FQGTGA. The CDR3 DNA is TGTGCCAGCAGACCGGACACCAACTATGGCTACACCTTC. Amino acid sequence: CASRPDTNYGYTF.

The chain joins TRBV19 to TRBJ1-1; TRBD1 agrees at 9 bases. In germline, CDR1 is LNHDA, CDR2 SQIVND (reference sequence). V shed 6 bases and J 1 base; nucleotides not matched to a gene: 3. CDR3 length: 14 amino acids. DNA of the CDR3: TGTGCCAGTAGGCTGACAGGGGGGAACACTGAAGCTTTCTTT. The encoded protein is CASRLTGGNTEAFF.

This clone was recorded once. The chain joins TRBV6-6 to TRBJ2-1, with D maybe TRBD1 (6 bases). The germline V gene encodes CDR1 MNHNY and CDR2 SVGAGI (reference sequence). V lost 6 bases to trimming and J lost 6 bases, with 9 bases between them. The CDR3 is 12 amino acids. Here the CDR3 reads CASRTRGNEQFF. CDR3 coding DNA: TGTGCCAGCAGGACCAGGGGCAATGAGCAGTTCTTC.

V gene TRBV4-2 combines with J gene TRBJ2-5, with D tentatively TRBD2 (6 bases). Germline V gene data show CDR1 as LGHNA and CDR2 as YNFKEQ. This CDR3 has 17 amino acids. The V and J ends lost 1 base and 1 base respectively, with 16 bases between them. CDR3 protein: CASSQVFDSGTQETQYF. CDR3 DNA sequence: TGTGCCAGCAGCCAAGTTTTCGATAGCGGTACCCAAGAGACCCAGTACTTC.

The chain joins TRBV7-8 to TRBJ2-1, with D possibly TRBD2 on 5 matching bases. Germline-derived CDR1 and CDR2 are SGHVS and FQNEAQ. Trimming took 2 bases from V and 4 from J, leaving 12 bases between them. The CDR3 has 15 residues. The CDR3 region has the DNA TGTGCCAGCAGCTTAAGCGGCAGGAGGTACAATGAGCAGTTCTTC. Translating it yields CASSLSGRRYNEQFF.

The gene calls are TRBV2 and TRBJ2-1; 9 nucleotides line up with TRBD2. The ends lost 6 bases at V and 9 bases at J; junction bases unmatched: 6. The CDR3 runs 13 residues. Germline loops: CDR1 SNHLY, CDR2 FYNNEI. The CDR3 DNA reads as TGTGCCAGCAGGGCGGGAGGGCCGGGTGAGCAGTTCTTC. It encodes CASRAGGPGEQFF.

This clone was detected only once. This chain links TRBV18 with TRBJ2-2; TRBD1 matches 8 bases. This CDR3 is built from 15 residues. V lost 2 bases to trimming and J lost 3 bases; unmatched junction nucleotides: 2. In germline, CDR1 is KGHSH, CDR2 LQKENI. The CDR3 region is CASSPDRGYTGELFF. Written as DNA, the CDR3 is TGTGCCAGCTCACCAGACAGGGGCTACACCGGGGAGCTGTTTTTT.

The chain carries TRBV2 and TRBJ1-2; 8 bases are shared with TRBD1. Germline CDR1 is SNHLY and CDR2 is FYNNEI. The CDR3 has 13 amino acids. V was pared by 7 bases and J by 5 bases, with 6 bases of the junction left unmatched. The CDR3 DNA is TGTGCCAGCACCGTGGACAGGGCATATGGCTACACCTTC. The encoded protein is CASTVDRAYGYTF.

The chain combines TRBV18 with TRBJ1-1, with a weak D call TRBD1 (6 bases). The CDR3 length is 17 residues. Germline CDR1 KGHSH, CDR2 LQKENI. Trimming took off 6 bases at V and 1 base at J, with 21 bases between the two ends. The CDR3 here is CASSHLGSQGRNTEAFF. The CDR3 DNA follows: TGTGCCAGCTCCCACTTAGGATCCCAGGGGAGGAACACTGAAGCTTTCTTT.

The chain links TRBV29-1 to TRBJ2-1; 9 positions agree with TRBD2. The germline V gene has CDR1 SQVTM and CDR2 ANQGSEA. CDR3 length: 14 amino acids. Trimming cost V 5 bases and J 6 bases; bases outside gene matches: 8. CDR3 protein: CSVTPLAGSNEQFF. The CDR3 bases are TGCAGCGTTACTCCTCTAGCGGGATCCAATGAGCAGTTCTTC.

The chain links TRBV11-1 to TRBJ1-6; no reliable D call. Germline V gene lookup returns CDR1 SGHAT and CDR2 FQDESV (reference sequence). V gave up 5 bases and J gave up 7 bases, with 21 bases separating them. The CDR3 covers 17 residues. The CDR3 here is CASSPTPLTRENSPLHF. DNA for the CDR3: TGTGCCAGCAGCCCAACCCCTCTGACGAGGGAAAATTCACCCCTCCACTTT.

The chain recombines TRBV27 with TRBJ1-1; TRBD1 matches 7 bases. With 10 bases clipped from V and 5 bases from J, the junction kept 19 bases outside the gene matches. This CDR3 comprises 16 residues. CDR1 is MNHEY and CDR2 is SMNVEV in the germline V gene (reference sequence). CDR3: CATQIAKGAWNTEAFF. CDR3 DNA sequence: TGTGCCACCCAAATAGCCAAGGGGGCCTGGAATACTGAAGCTTTCTTT.

This chain connects TRBV10-3 to TRBJ2-7; tentative D call: TRBD1 (6 bases). There are 13 residues in the CDR3. CDR1 is ENHRY, CDR2 SYGVKD, per germline. V lost 2 bases and J lost 7, with 12 bases in between. CDR3 in amino acids: CAISELGASEQYF. The CDR3, as DNA: TGTGCCATCAGTGAGCTGGGGGCGTCTGAGCAGTACTTC.

The V call is TRBV7-2, the J call TRBJ2-7; 8 bases line up with TRBD1. This CDR3 is 15 amino acids long. V dropped 5 bases and J dropped 3; count of bases not matched to a gene: 9. In germline, CDR1 is SGHTA, CDR2 FQGNSA. The CDR3 protein is CASSLDREFIYEQYF. As DNA, the CDR3 is TGTGCCAGCAGCCTGGACAGGGAATTCATCTACGAGCAGTACTTC.

V gene TRBV28 combines with J gene TRBJ2-7, with TRBD1 matching over 9 bases. CDR1 MDHEN and CDR2 SYDVKM come from the germline V gene. V lost 4 bases to trimming and J lost 3 bases; unmatched junction nucleotides: 10. The CDR3 covers 16 residues. The CDR3 nucleotides are TGTGCCAGCAGTTCCAGCCCGGGACAGGGCCACTACGAGCAGTACTTC. The encoded protein is CASSSSPGQGHYEQYF.

This chain links TRBV5-1 with TRBJ2-1, with 9 nucleotides matching TRBD1. The junction had 7 bases not matched to a gene; V was cut back by 4 bases and J by 2 bases. The germline V gene has CDR1 SGHRS and CDR2 YFSETQ. The CDR3 is made up of 16 amino acids. Here the CDR3 DNA reads TGCGCCAGCAGCCCTGGGACAGGGTTGACCTACAATGAGCAGTTCTTC. Protein: CASSPGTGLTYNEQFF.

The chain employs TRBV7-2 and TRBJ2-3; D uncertain. The CDR3 length is 15 residues. Trimming shortened V by 3 bases and J by 1 base, and 11 bases separated the two germline ends. The V gene's germline CDR1 is SGHTA and CDR2 FQGNSA. The CDR3 spells CASSLGAIGTDTQYF. The DNA of the CDR3 is TGTGCCAGCAGCTTGGGCGCCATTGGCACAGATACGCAGTATTTT.

The chain links TRBV18 to TRBJ1-2; maybe TRBD1 (6 bases). Germline V CDR1 and CDR2: KGHSH, LQKENI. Between the trimmed V and J ends, which lost 1 base and 2 bases, there was a span of 14 bases. The CDR3 is made up of 16 amino acids. CDR3 sequence (DNA): TGTGCCAGCTCACCACTAGGGGCAGGGGAGAACTATGGCTACACCTTC. This codes for CASSPLGAGENYGYTF.

This chain links TRBV6-1 with TRBJ1-1, with D hard to call. Per the germline V gene, CDR1 is MNHNS and CDR2 is SASEGT. Between the trimmed V and J ends, which lost 7 bases and 1 base, there was a span of 10 bases. This CDR3 is built from 13 residues. Written as DNA, the CDR3 is TGTGCCAGCATGGCGGGCCGGAACACTGAAGCTTTCTTT. It yields the protein CASMAGRNTEAFF.

The CDR3 nucleotides are TGTGCCAGCAGCCTAGATAGCGGGGGGGTAAAGACCCAGTACTTC. It yields the protein CASSLDSGGVKTQYF. The chain joins TRBV7-2 to TRBJ2-5; 11 bases line up with TRBD2. V was clipped by 5 bases and J by 6 bases; unmatched bases: 8. The CDR3 consists of 15 residues. Germline loops: CDR1 SGHTA, CDR2 FQGNSA.

The chain combines TRBV7-9 with TRBJ2-2, with a weak D call TRBD2 (5 bases). Germline V gene data show CDR1 as SEHNR and CDR2 as FQNEAQ (reference sequence). V was shortened by 6 bases and J by 4 bases, with 15 bases between the two germline ends. The CDR3 runs to 15 residues. The CDR3 reads CASRDRAAPTGELFF. As DNA, the CDR3 is TGTGCCAGCAGGGACCGAGCGGCCCCCACCGGGGAGCTGTTTTTT.

J is TRBJ1-3 and V is TRBV7-9, with 7 bases fitting TRBD1. Germline V gives CDR1 SEHNR, CDR2 FQNEAQ (reference sequence). The CDR3 has 16 amino acids. The V gene end was trimmed by 7 bases and the J gene end by 1 base; junction bases not matched to a gene: 10. The CDR3 sequence: CASTRMLQGSGNTIYF. In DNA form, the CDR3 reads TGTGCCAGCACACGAATGTTACAGGGGTCTGGAAACACCATATATTTT.

This sequence joins TRBV28 and TRBJ2-1; 7 nucleotides match TRBD2. CDR3 length equals 15 residues. V gave up 3 bases and J gave up 5 bases; unmatched junction bases: 7. Germline CDR1 is MDHEN and CDR2 is SYDVKM. The chain's CDR3 is CASSFGLGRHNEQFF. Written as DNA, the CDR3 is TGTGCCAGCAGTTTCGGACTAGGCCGGCACAATGAGCAGTTCTTC.